This entry lists 3 T cell receptor beta chains sequenced from one sample in a study of cytomegalovirus exposure and HLA in healthy donors. PCR employed 60 Vbeta and 13 Jbeta primers. Some clones are missing from TCRdb's copy, which holds only in-frame ones; the method was immunoSEQ multiplex PCR. This sample has 130,000 to 150,000 clones, with around 79% found just once. Material for sequencing was PBMCs. Receptor source: a male donor in good health and CMV-seronegative.

V gene TRBV14 combines with J gene TRBJ2-1, with 12 bases aligning to TRBD2. Germline loops: CDR1 SGHDN, CDR2 FVKESK. The trim removed 0 bases at V and 8 bases at J, leaving 8 bases unmatched. This CDR3 spans 17 amino acids. Here the CDR3 DNA reads TGTGCCAGCAGCCAAGATCTAGCGGGAGGGCCTACGGATGAGCAGTTCTTC. It translates to CASSQDLAGGPTDEQFF.

This clone was recorded a few times. The chain links TRBV20-1 to TRBJ1-1; D not resolved. The CDR3 is 11 amino acids. Trimming removed 5 bases from V and 11 bases from J, with 15 bases in between. Germline lookup yields CDR1 DFQATT and CDR2 SNEGSKA (reference sequence). The CDR3, as DNA: TGCAGTGCTGATACCCTAAACCGGGCTTTCTTT. Amino acids: CSADTLNRAFF.

In nucleotides, the CDR3 is TGTGCCAGTAGTATTGGTCGGGGTAGGTCAACTGAAGCTTTCTTT. Amino acid sequence: CASSIGRGRSTEAFF. V and J are TRBV19 and TRBJ1-1; no firm D call. CDR3 length equals 15 residues. V lost 3 bases and J lost 5, with 16 bases in between. Germline CDR1 LNHDA, CDR2 SQIVND (reference sequence).